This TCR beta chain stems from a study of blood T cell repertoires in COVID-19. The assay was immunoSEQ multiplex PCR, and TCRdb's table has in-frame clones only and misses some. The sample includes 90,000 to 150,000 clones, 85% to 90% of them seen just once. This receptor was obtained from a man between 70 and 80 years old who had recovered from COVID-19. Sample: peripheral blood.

The chain's CDR3 is CAWGRNGAEAFF. CDR3 nucleotides: TGTGCCTGGGGGCGGAACGGGGCTGAAGCTTTCTTT. The chain joins TRBV30 to TRBJ1-1; no definite D call. Germline V gives CDR1 GTSNPN, CDR2 SVGIG (reference sequence). CDR3 length equals 12 residues. V dropped 5 bases and J dropped 6 bases, with 13 bases sitting between them.